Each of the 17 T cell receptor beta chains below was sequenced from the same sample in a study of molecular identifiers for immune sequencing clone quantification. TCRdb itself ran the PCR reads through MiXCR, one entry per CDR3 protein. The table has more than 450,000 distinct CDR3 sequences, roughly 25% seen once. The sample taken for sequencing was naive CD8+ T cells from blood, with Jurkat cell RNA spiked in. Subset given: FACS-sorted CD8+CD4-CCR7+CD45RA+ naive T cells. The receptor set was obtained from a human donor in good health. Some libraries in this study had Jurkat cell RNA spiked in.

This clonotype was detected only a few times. CDR3 DNA sequence: TGTGCCAGCAGTTACTCCACCCGCGACGAGCAGTTCTTC. It is translated as CASSYSTRDEQFF. The chain is built from TRBV6-5 and TRBJ2-1; D remains ambiguous. V dropped 0 bases and J dropped 10 bases, with 10 bases sitting between them. The CDR3 extends over 13 amino acids. Germline-derived CDR1 and CDR2 are MNHEY and SVGAGI.

The CDR3 spells CSARSGLAGGGLDSYEQYF. The CDR3 DNA sequence: TGCAGTGCTAGAAGTGGGCTAGCGGGAGGCGGCCTTGACTCCTACGAGCAGTACTTC. The J gene is TRBJ2-7, the V gene TRBV20-1; 11 bases are shared with TRBD2. Germline trimming cut 2 bases from V and 0 bases from J; bases unmatched to any gene: 15. From germline, CDR1 is DFQATT and CDR2 SNEGSKA (reference sequence). This CDR3 is 19 amino acids long.

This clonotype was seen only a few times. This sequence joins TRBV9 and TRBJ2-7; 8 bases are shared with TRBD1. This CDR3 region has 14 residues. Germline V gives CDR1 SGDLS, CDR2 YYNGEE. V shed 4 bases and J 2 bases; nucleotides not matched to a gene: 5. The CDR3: CASSLTGETYEQYF. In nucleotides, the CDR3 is TGTGCCAGCAGCTTGACAGGGGAAACCTACGAGCAGTACTTC. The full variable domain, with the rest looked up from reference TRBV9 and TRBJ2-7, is DSGVTQTPKHLITATGQRVTLRCSPRSGDLSVYWYQQSLDQGLQFLIQYYNGEERAKGNILERFSAQQFPDLHSELNLSSLELGDSALYFCASSLTGETYEQYFGPGTRLTVT.

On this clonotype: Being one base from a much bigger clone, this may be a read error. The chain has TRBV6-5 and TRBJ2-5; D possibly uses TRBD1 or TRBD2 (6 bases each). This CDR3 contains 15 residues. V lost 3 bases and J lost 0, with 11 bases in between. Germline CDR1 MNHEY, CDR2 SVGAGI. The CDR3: CASSYNGGHQETQYF. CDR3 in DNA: TGTGCCAGCAGTTATAACGGGGGCCACCAAGAGACCCAGTACTTC.

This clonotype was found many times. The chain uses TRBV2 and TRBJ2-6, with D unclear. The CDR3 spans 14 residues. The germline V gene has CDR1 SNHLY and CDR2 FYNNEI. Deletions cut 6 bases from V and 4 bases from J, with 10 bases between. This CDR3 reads CASSELRGANVLTF. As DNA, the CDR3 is TGTGCCAGCAGCGAATTAAGAGGGGCCAACGTCCTGACTTTC.

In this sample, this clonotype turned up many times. The chain's CDR3 is CASSQAKDTEAFF. In DNA, the CDR3 is TGCGCCAGCAGCCAGGCCAAGGACACTGAAGCTTTCTTT. The chain employs TRBV4-1 and TRBJ1-1; D uncertain. The germline V and J ends were trimmed by 3 bases and 3 bases, with 8 bases remaining between them. The CDR3 is made up of 13 amino acids. CDR1 and CDR2 from the germline V gene are MGHRA and YSYEKL.

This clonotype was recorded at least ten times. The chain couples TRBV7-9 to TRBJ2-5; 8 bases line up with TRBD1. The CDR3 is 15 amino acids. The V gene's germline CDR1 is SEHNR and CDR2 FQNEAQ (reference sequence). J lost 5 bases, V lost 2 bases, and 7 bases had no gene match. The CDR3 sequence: CASSLSWGQAETQYF. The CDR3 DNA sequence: TGTGCCAGCAGCTTATCTTGGGGACAGGCGGAGACCCAGTACTTC.

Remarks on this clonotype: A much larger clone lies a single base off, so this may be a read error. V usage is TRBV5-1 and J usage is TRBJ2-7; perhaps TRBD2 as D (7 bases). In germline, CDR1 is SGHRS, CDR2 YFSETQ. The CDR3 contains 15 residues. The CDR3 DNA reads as TGCACCAGCAGCTTGTCGACGGGGGGCACGTACGAGCAGTACTTC. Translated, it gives CTSSLSTGGTYEQYF.

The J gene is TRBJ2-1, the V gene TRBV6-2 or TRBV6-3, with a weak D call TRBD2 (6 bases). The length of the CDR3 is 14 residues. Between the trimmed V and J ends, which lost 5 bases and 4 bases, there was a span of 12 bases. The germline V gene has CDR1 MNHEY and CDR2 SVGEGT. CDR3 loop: CASSQWGVYNEQFF. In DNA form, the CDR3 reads TGTGCCAGCAGTCAGTGGGGGGTTTACAATGAGCAGTTCTTC.

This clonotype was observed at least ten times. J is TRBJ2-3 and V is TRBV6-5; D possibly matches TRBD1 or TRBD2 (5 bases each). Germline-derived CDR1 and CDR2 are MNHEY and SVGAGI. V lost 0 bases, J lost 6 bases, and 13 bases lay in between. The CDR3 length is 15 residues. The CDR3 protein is CASSYSPSGPDTQYF. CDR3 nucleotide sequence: TGTGCCAGCAGTTACTCCCCTTCGGGGCCGGATACGCAGTATTTT.

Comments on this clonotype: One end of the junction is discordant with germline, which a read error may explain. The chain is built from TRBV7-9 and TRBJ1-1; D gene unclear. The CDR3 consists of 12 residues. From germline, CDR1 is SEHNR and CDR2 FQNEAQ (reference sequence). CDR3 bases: TGTGCCGGCAGCTTAGCATTTGATGAAGCTTTCTTT. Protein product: CAGSLAFDEAFF.

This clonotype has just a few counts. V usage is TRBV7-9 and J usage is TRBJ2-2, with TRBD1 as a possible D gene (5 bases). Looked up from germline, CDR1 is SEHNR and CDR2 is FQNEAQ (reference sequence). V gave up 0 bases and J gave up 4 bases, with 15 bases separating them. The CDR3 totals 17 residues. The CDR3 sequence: CASSLALGPKSTGELFF. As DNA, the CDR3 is TGTGCCAGCAGCTTAGCGTTGGGGCCGAAGAGCACCGGGGAGCTGTTTTTT.

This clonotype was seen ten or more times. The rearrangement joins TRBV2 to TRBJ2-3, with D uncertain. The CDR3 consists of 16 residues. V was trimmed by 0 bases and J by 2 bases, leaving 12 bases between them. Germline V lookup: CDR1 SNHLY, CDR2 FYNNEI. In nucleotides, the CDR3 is TGTGCCAGCAGTGAAGCCTACACGAAAAACACAGATACGCAGTATTTT. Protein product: CASSEAYTKNTDTQYF.

The CDR3: CASSQPSGQGWFVNQPQHF. The CDR3 DNA sequence: TGTGCCAGTAGTCAGCCGTCAGGACAGGGATGGTTCGTCAATCAGCCCCAGCATTTT. V and J are TRBV19 and TRBJ1-5, with 8 bases identical to TRBD1. This CDR3 spans 19 amino acids. CDR1 is LNHDA, CDR2 SQIVND, per germline (reference sequence). The trim removed 5 bases at V and 3 bases at J, leaving 18 bases unmatched.

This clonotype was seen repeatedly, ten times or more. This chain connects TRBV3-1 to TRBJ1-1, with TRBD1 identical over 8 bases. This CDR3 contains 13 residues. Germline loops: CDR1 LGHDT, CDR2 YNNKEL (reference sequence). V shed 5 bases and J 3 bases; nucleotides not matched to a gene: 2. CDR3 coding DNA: TGTGCCAGCAGCTCAGGGGGCCACACTGAAGCTTTCTTT. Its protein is CASSSGGHTEAFF.

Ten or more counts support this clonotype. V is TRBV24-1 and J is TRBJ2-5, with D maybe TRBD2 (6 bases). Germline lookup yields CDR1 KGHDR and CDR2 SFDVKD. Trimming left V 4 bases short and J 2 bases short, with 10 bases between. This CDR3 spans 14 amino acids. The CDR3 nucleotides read TGTGCCACCAGTGACCCGGGACTTCAAGAGACCCAGTACTTC. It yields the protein CATSDPGLQETQYF.

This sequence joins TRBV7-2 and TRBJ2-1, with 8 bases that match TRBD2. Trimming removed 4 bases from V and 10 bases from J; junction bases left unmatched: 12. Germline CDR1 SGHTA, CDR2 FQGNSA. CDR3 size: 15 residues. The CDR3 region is CASSYGSAGVGEQFF. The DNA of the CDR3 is TGTGCCAGCAGCTACGGGTCAGCGGGAGTAGGGGAGCAGTTCTTC.